What follows are 2 T cell receptor beta chains derived from one specimen sequenced in a study of blood T cell repertoires in COVID-19. Using immunoSEQ multiplex PCR, the repertoire was profiled, and TCRdb retains in-frame clones only, with some absent. The data show some 210,000 clones, approximately 80% seen once. The source material was PBMCs or T cells enriched from blood (not recorded which). These receptors were taken from a middle-aged man who had recovered from COVID-19.

The J gene is TRBJ2-7, the V gene TRBV7-9; no reliable D call. This CDR3 is built from 13 residues. V was pared by 3 bases and J by 6 bases, with 12 bases between. Germline-derived CDR1 and CDR2 are SEHNR and FQNEAQ (reference sequence). For the CDR3, the DNA is TGTGCCAGCAGCTTGACACACCTGGGCGAGCAGTACTTC. Translation: CASSLTHLGEQYF.

Only a few counts were recorded for this clone. The V call is TRBV7-3, the J call TRBJ2-7, with TRBD2 matching 7 bases. Trimming cost V 3 bases and J 7 bases; bases outside gene matches: 6. The CDR3 is 13 residues long. Germline V gene sequence: CDR1 SGHTA, CDR2 FQGTGA. CDR3: CASSFSGRSEQYF. CDR3 DNA: TGTGCCAGCAGCTTTTCCGGGAGGAGTGAGCAGTACTTC.